This paragraph covers one T cell receptor (beta chain) sequence. The antigen remains unidentified. This sample is part of a study of graft-versus-host responses after intestinal transplantation. Measured with immunoSEQ multiplex PCR; TCRdb has only the in-frame clones, and not every one. The sample has around 110,000 clones; 90% to 95% are singletons. CDR1 is MNHEY and CDR2 is SMNVEV in the germline V gene (reference sequence). V lost 4 bases and J lost 0, with 5 bases in between. This CDR3 comprises 13 residues. V gene TRBV27 combines with J gene TRBJ2-3, with D unclear. This clonotype originated in a human donor who was the organ donor for an intestinal transplant. The specimen was unstimulated CD8+ T cells sorted from spleen or lymph node cells, collected before transplant. The DNA for the CDR3 is TGTGCCAGCAGTTACAGTAGCACAGATACGCAGTATTTT. Amino acids: CASSYSSTDTQYF.